The clone carrying this T cell receptor beta chain occurred once. The data belong to a study of technical replicates of blood from a handful of donors. The germline gives CDR1 SQVTM, CDR2 ANQGSEA. Deletions cut 5 bases from V and 4 bases from J, with 12 bases between. The CDR3 runs 13 residues. Profiling relied on immunoSEQ multiplex PCR, and the TCRdb table lists in-frame clones only, not all of them. The profile covers 65,000 to 80,000 clones, with under 98% appearing a single time and under 0.3% taken by the ten largest. The sample was T cells isolated from PBMCs. J is TRBJ2-1 and V is TRBV29-1; D gene ambiguous. The source of this sequence is a human donor in good health. The CDR3 is CSVILEQYNEQFF. Here the CDR3 DNA reads TGCAGCGTTATCCTCGAACAATACAATGAGCAGTTCTTC.